This T cell receptor beta chain was identified during a study of OX40 agonist ivuxolimab in advanced cancers. Study results and caveats: Average numbers of expanded clones were greater in CD8+ T cells than in CD4+.

Measured with immunoSEQ multiplex PCR; TCRdb has only the in-frame clones, and not every one. The repertoire has over 6,000 clones, approximately 78% of them found once; the top ten carry under 20%. Concerning this clone: Its antigen is undetermined.

There are 13 residues in the CDR3. J is TRBJ2-2 and V is TRBV7-5; the DNA was not compared with TRBD2, the D call given in the table. TRBV7-5 is termed a pseudogene. Sample: CD4+ or CD8+ T cells sorted from blood, taken in a trial of the OX40 agonist ivuxolimab. The sequence derives from an adult with an advanced solid tumor such as melanoma, head and neck, liver or kidney cancer. CDR3 DNA: TGTGCCAGCAGCCCTCCTAGGCCCGGGGAGCTGTTTTTT. Its translation: CASSPPRPGELFF.